This passage covers 31 T cell receptor beta chains from one sample sequenced in a study of response to subunit inactivated influenza vaccine. Using its own MiXCR run on the RT-PCR reads, TCRdb lists one record per CDR3 protein. The table lists 500,000 or so distinct CDR3 sequences, 9.5% to 13% of them singletons. Sample: PBMCs from blood, taken 45 days after vaccination. These TCRs come from a man aged 50 or older who received an inactivated influenza vaccine.

In this sample, this clonotype turned up many times. The CDR3 coding sequence is TGCGCCAGCAGCCCGGGACTAGCTTCGAACACCGGGGAGCTGTTTTTT. Amino acids: CASSPGLASNTGELFF. The V gene is TRBV5-1, the J gene TRBJ2-2; TRBD2 agrees at 9 bases. The CDR3 consists of 16 residues. V lost 4 bases, J lost 0 bases, and 4 bases stayed unmatched. CDR1 is SGHRS, CDR2 YFSETQ, per germline.

The V gene is TRBV11-2, the J gene TRBJ2-2; unclear D gene. V lost 3 bases, J lost 7 bases, and 6 bases lay in between. This CDR3 spans 12 amino acids. Germline V lookup: CDR1 SGHAT, CDR2 FQNNGV. This CDR3 is CASSFSNGELFF. CDR3 nucleotide sequence: TGTGCCAGCAGCTTCAGCAACGGGGAGCTGTTTTTT.

Many counts were recorded for this clonotype. CDR3 in amino acids: CASSEGLAGIYEQYF. CDR3 bases: TGTGCCAGCAGCGAGGGACTAGCGGGTATCTACGAGCAGTACTTC. V and J are TRBV7-2 and TRBJ2-7, with TRBD2 identical over 12 bases. The J segment lost 3 bases and the V segment lost 5 bases, leaving 5 bases of the junction unmatched. This CDR3 spans 15 amino acids. Per the germline V gene, CDR1 is SGHTA and CDR2 is FQGNSA.

This clonotype showed up many times. The rearrangement uses TRBV6-1 and TRBJ1-1; TRBD1 matches 7 bases. V lost 8 bases to trimming and J lost 1 base; unmatched junction nucleotides: 7. CDR3 length equals 14 residues. Germline CDR1 MNHNS, CDR2 SASEGT. This CDR3 is CASSLEGANTEAFF. The CDR3 nucleotides read TGTGCCAGCTCCCTGGAGGGGGCGAACACTGAAGCTTTCTTT.

This clonotype occurred many times. The genes are TRBV24-1 and TRBJ2-3; no definite D call. With 2 bases removed from V and 2 bases from J, the gap between germline ends came to 16 bases. The CDR3 contains 17 residues. CDR1 and CDR2 from the germline V gene are KGHDR and SFDVKD. The CDR3 sequence: CATSDSRRALYTDTQYF. The CDR3 DNA reads as TGTGCCACCAGTGATTCACGAAGGGCGTTGTACACAGATACGCAGTATTTT.

This clonotype was counted between two and nine times. This rearrangement joins TRBV7-9 to TRBJ1-1; 9 bases are shared with TRBD1. J was trimmed by 6 bases and V by 3 bases; bases with no gene match: 5. Germline V gene lookup returns CDR1 SEHNR and CDR2 FQNEAQ (reference sequence). The CDR3 has 14 residues. The CDR3 here is CASSFRTGDSEAFF. Here the CDR3 DNA reads TGTGCCAGCAGCTTTAGGACAGGGGACTCTGAAGCTTTCTTT.

The chain has TRBV18 and TRBJ1-6; D not resolved. Germline V lookup: CDR1 KGHSH, CDR2 LQKENI. This CDR3 is 13 amino acids long. V was cut by 1 base and J by 7 bases, with 5 bases left in between. The CDR3 protein is CASSPHTNSPLHF. DNA for the CDR3: TGTGCCAGCTCACCACACACGAATTCACCCCTCCACTTT. Variable domain in full (rest from reference TRBV18 and TRBJ1-6): NAGVMQNPRHLVRRRGQEARLRCSPMKGHSHVYWYRQLPEEGLKFMVYLQKENIIDESGMPKERFSAEFPKEGPSILRIQQVVRGDSAAYFCASSPHTNSPLHFGNGTRLTVT.

The chain is built from TRBV24-1 and TRBJ2-6; 11 bases line up with TRBD1. The J segment lost 0 bases and the V segment lost 4 bases, leaving 7 bases of the junction unmatched. The CDR3 is 19 amino acids. Germline V lookup: CDR1 KGHDR, CDR2 SFDVKD. Here the CDR3 reads CATSEAGTGGVSGANVLTF. CDR3 nucleotide sequence: TGTGCCACCAGTGAAGCCGGGACAGGGGGTGTCTCTGGGGCCAACGTCCTGACTTTC.

This clonotype was found many times. This chain links TRBV5-6 with TRBJ1-5; no definite D call. In germline, CDR1 is SGHDT, CDR2 YYEEEE. V was cut by 4 bases and J by 1 base, with 12 bases left in between. The CDR3 consists of 15 residues. CDR3 residues: CASSPWTGSNQPQHF. The CDR3 DNA is TGTGCCAGCAGCCCATGGACGGGAAGCAATCAGCCCCAGCATTTT. Full variable domain (rest looked up from reference TRBV5-6 and TRBJ1-5): DAGVTQSPTHLIKTRGQQVTLRCSPKSGHDTVSWYQQALGQGPQFIFQYYEEEERQRGNFPDRFSGHQFPNYSSELNVNALLLGDSALYLCASSPWTGSNQPQHFGDGTRLSIL.

This clonotype was counted a few times. The gene calls are TRBV5-1 and TRBJ2-5; 9 positions match TRBD2. This CDR3 contains 16 residues. Losses at the gene ends were 1 base for V and 4 bases for J; bases not matched to a gene: 8. Germline-derived CDR1 and CDR2 are SGHRS and YFSETQ. This CDR3 reads CASSLSAGGLTETQYF. CDR3 sequence (DNA): TGCGCCAGCAGCTTGTCAGCGGGGGGACTTACAGAGACCCAGTACTTC. The full variable domain, completed using reference TRBV5-1 and TRBJ2-5, is KAGVTQTPRYLIKTRGQQVTLSCSPISGHRSVSWYQQTPGQGLQFLFEYFSETQRNKGNFPGRFSGRQFSNSRSEMNVSTLELGDSALYLCASSLSAGGLTETQYFGPGTRLLVL.

This rearrangement joins TRBV12-3 or TRBV12-4 to TRBJ2-2, with 8 bases matching TRBD2. CDR3 size: 17 residues. V dropped 5 bases and J dropped 4; count of bases not matched to a gene: 12. In DNA, the CDR3 is TGTGCCAGCAGTCAGCCGGGGGCGGGAGGTCCCACCGGGGAGCTGTTTTTT. This codes for CASSQPGAGGPTGELFF.

The V and J genes are TRBV4-1 and TRBJ2-3, with 9 positions matching TRBD2. CDR1 is MGHRA and CDR2 is YSYEKL in the germline V gene. With 4 bases clipped from V and 5 bases from J, the junction kept 10 bases outside the gene matches. The CDR3 contains 16 residues. The CDR3 loop is CASSPNWRGGQDTQYF. In DNA form, the CDR3 reads TGCGCCAGCAGCCCCAACTGGCGGGGGGGCCAAGATACGCAGTATTTT.

The chain is built from TRBV5-1 and TRBJ2-1, with 12 bases fitting TRBD2. CDR3 length equals 15 residues. The germline V gene has CDR1 SGHRS and CDR2 YFSETQ. V was pared by 5 bases and J by 7 bases, with 7 bases of the junction left unmatched. Here the CDR3 reads CASRTTSGGQNEQFF. The CDR3 DNA sequence: TGCGCCAGCAGGACGACTAGCGGGGGTCAGAATGAGCAGTTCTTC.

This clonotype appeared a few times. This clone may be a read error of a much larger clone one base away. V gene TRBV29-1 combines with J gene TRBJ2-7, with TRBD1 matching over 8 bases. V dropped 6 bases and J dropped 2; count of bases not matched to a gene: 6. CDR1 is SQVTM and CDR2 is ANQGSEA in the germline V gene. This CDR3 spans 13 amino acids. As DNA, the CDR3 is TGCAGCGTGGCCGCGACAGGGGCCTACGAGCAGTACTTC. Protein: CSVAATGAYEQYF.

The rearrangement joins TRBV28 to TRBJ2-3; D perhaps matches TRBD2 (6 bases). The V gene lost 3 bases and the J gene lost 3 bases, with 16 bases spanning the gap. There are 16 residues in the CDR3. CDR1 MDHEN and CDR2 SYDVKM come from the germline V gene. The CDR3 reads CASSFARDSGTDTQYF. As DNA, the CDR3 is TGTGCCAGCAGTTTCGCTCGGGATAGCGGAACAGATACGCAGTATTTT.

This clonotype was observed a handful of times. The V and J genes are TRBV5-1 and TRBJ2-5; TRBD1 or TRBD2 may be the D gene (5 bases each). The CDR3 runs 14 residues. V gave up 2 bases and J gave up 1 base, with 9 bases separating them. Germline V lookup: CDR1 SGHRS, CDR2 YFSETQ. This CDR3 is CASSLSGPQETQYF. DNA of the CDR3: TGCGCCAGCAGCTTATCGGGGCCCCAAGAGACCCAGTACTTC.

This clonotype was seen repeatedly, ten times or more. The CDR3 sequence is CASSFGLYEQYF. The CDR3 DNA reads TGTGCCAGCAGTTTCGGTCTGTACGAGCAGTACTTC. The gene calls are TRBV12-3 or TRBV12-4 and TRBJ2-7; D gene ambiguous. Trimming cost V 3 bases and J 4 bases, with 7 bases left between them. CDR3 size: 12 residues.

V and J are TRBV4-2 and TRBJ2-3, with TRBD2 matching 10 bases. Germline V gives CDR1 LGHNA, CDR2 YNFKEQ. J lost 7 bases, V lost 1 base, and 8 bases had no gene match. The CDR3 has 16 residues. The CDR3 bases are TGTGCCAGCAGCCAAGTAAGCGGGGGGGCCTCTCATACGCAGTATTTT. Its protein product is CASSQVSGGASHTQYF.

This clonotype was detected only a few times. The chain links TRBV6-1 to TRBJ2-5, with 9 positions matching TRBD1. The V and J ends lost 6 bases and 5 bases, in that order; junction bases with no gene match: 10. CDR3 length: 15 residues. Germline V gene lookup returns CDR1 MNHNS and CDR2 SASEGT. The DNA for the CDR3 is TGTGCCAGCAGCCCTGACAGGGGGGGATTGGAGACCCAGTACTTC. Translating it yields CASSPDRGGLETQYF.

This clonotype was counted many times. The chain is built from TRBV7-9 and TRBJ2-5, with 9 bases lining up with TRBD1. V lost 5 bases, J lost 7 bases, and 2 bases stayed unmatched. This CDR3 has 12 amino acids. The germline V gene has CDR1 SEHNR and CDR2 FQNEAQ (reference sequence). The DNA of the CDR3 is TGTGCCAGCAGCCTGGGACAGGGGACCCAGTACTTC. It translates to CASSLGQGTQYF.

This clonotype was counted ten times or more. The chain combines TRBV5-1 with TRBJ2-3, with TRBD2 matching over 13 bases. The germline CDR1 and CDR2 sequences are SGHRS and YFSETQ. This CDR3 has 16 amino acids. J lost 3 bases, V lost 2 bases, and 3 bases had no gene match. In DNA form, the CDR3 reads TGCGCCAGCAGCTTAGGGACTAGCGGGACTACAGATACGCAGTATTTT. It yields the protein CASSLGTSGTTDTQYF.

The chain uses TRBV4-1 and TRBJ1-1, with a tentative D call TRBD1 (5 bases). Deletions cut 1 base from V and 4 bases from J, with 16 bases between. Germline CDR1 reads MGHRA; CDR2 reads YSYEKL. The CDR3 has 16 amino acids. CDR3 protein: CASSQAPGQGITEAFF. The CDR3 nucleotides read TGCGCCAGCAGCCAAGCGCCAGGGCAAGGAATCACTGAAGCTTTCTTT.

The genes are TRBV28 and TRBJ1-2; D unresolved. CDR3 length equals 14 residues. V lost 1 base to trimming and J lost 7 bases, with 13 bases between them. Germline V gives CDR1 MDHEN, CDR2 SYDVKM. CDR3 residues: CASSLSAGFSGYTF. CDR3 DNA: TGTGCCAGCAGTTTATCGGCGGGGTTCAGTGGCTACACCTTC.

This clonotype occurred a few times. The rearrangement joins TRBV18 to TRBJ2-3; 7 bases map to TRBD2. The V segment lost 6 bases and the J segment 2 bases; nucleotides outside the gene matches: 8. Germline V gene sequence: CDR1 KGHSH, CDR2 LQKENI. The CDR3 is 15 amino acids. CDR3 protein: CASSPAGATTDTQYF. CDR3 in DNA: TGTGCCAGCTCCCCTGCGGGAGCTACCACAGATACGCAGTATTTT.

This chain links TRBV5-1 with TRBJ2-1, with 10 positions matching TRBD2. Germline V gene lookup returns CDR1 SGHRS and CDR2 YFSETQ. Germline trimming cut 3 bases from V and 9 bases from J; bases unmatched to any gene: 12. The CDR3 covers 16 residues. CDR3 region: CASSWDYGLAEAEQFF. The CDR3 bases are TGCGCCAGCAGCTGGGATTACGGACTAGCGGAGGCTGAGCAGTTCTTC.

V usage is TRBV29-1 and J usage is TRBJ2-5; 11 bases are shared with TRBD2. The CDR3 runs 17 residues. The germline CDR1 and CDR2 sequences are SQVTM and ANQGSEA. Trimming cost V 6 bases and J 3 bases; bases outside gene matches: 15. CDR3 coding DNA: TGCAGCGTCGGAAGACTAGCGGGAATGAGCACAGAAGAGACCCAGTACTTC. Protein: CSVGRLAGMSTEETQYF. The variable domain in full, with the rest retrieved from reference TRBV29-1 and TRBJ2-5, is SAVISQKPSRDICQRGTSLTIQCQVDSQVTMMFWYRQQPGQSLTLIATANQGSEATYESGFVIDKFPISRPNLTFSTLTVSNMSPEDSSIYLCSVGRLAGMSTEETQYFGPGTRLLVL.

This clonotype was seen at least ten times. This chain joins TRBV4-2 and TRBJ2-1, with D unresolved. The CDR3 contains 14 residues. Germline-derived CDR1 and CDR2 are LGHNA and YNFKEQ. Trimming stripped 5 bases from V and 6 bases from J, with 14 bases between. Here the CDR3 reads CASSKDLGFNEQFF. The CDR3, as DNA: TGTGCCAGCAGCAAGGATCTAGGCTTCAATGAGCAGTTCTTC.

The chain recombines TRBV9 with TRBJ2-7; D perhaps matches TRBD1 (6 bases). CDR1 SGDLS and CDR2 YYNGEE come from the germline V gene. The CDR3 runs to 15 residues. The V end lost 1 base, the J end lost 0 bases, and 11 bases lay between the germline ends. As DNA, the CDR3 is TGTGCCAGCAGCGTATATTCGGACAGCTCCTACGAGCAGTACTTC. Residues: CASSVYSDSSYEQYF. Drawing the rest from reference TRBV9 and TRBJ2-7, the complete variable domain is DSGVTQTPKHLITATGQRVTLRCSPRSGDLSVYWYQQSLDQGLQFLIQYYNGEERAKGNILERFSAQQFPDLHSELNLSSLELGDSALYFCASSVYSDSSYEQYFGPGTRLTVT.

The gene calls are TRBV6-2 or TRBV6-3 and TRBJ2-3; D possibly corresponds to TRBD1 (5 bases). V lost 0 bases to trimming and J lost 2 bases, with 6 bases between them. CDR3 length: 14 residues. Germline loops: CDR1 MNHEY, CDR2 SVGEGT. The DNA of the CDR3 is TGTGCCAGCAGTTACTCGGACACCACAGATACGCAGTATTTT. It encodes CASSYSDTTDTQYF.

This clonotype appeared a few times. The chain employs TRBV20-1 and TRBJ2-7; 7 positions match TRBD2. V lost 2 bases, J lost 4 bases, and 5 bases stayed unmatched. The CDR3 spans 13 residues. Germline assignment: CDR1 DFQATT and CDR2 SNEGSKA (reference sequence). For the CDR3, the DNA is TGCAGTGCTAGATGGGGCGGGGGATACGAGCAGTACTTC. Encoded protein: CSARWGGGYEQYF.

This chain uses TRBV6-2 or TRBV6-3 with TRBJ2-7, with no clear D. Per germline, CDR1 MNHEY and CDR2 SVGEGT. This CDR3 is 16 amino acids long. The V gene lost 2 bases and the J gene lost 0 bases, with 14 bases spanning the gap. CDR3 residues: CASSYRADRSSYEQYF. As DNA, the CDR3 is TGTGCCAGCAGTTACCGTGCGGATCGGAGCTCCTACGAGCAGTACTTC.